These 13 T cell receptor beta chains were all obtained from the same sample, sequenced in a study of OX40 agonist ivuxolimab in advanced cancers. Clones were read by immunoSEQ multiplex PCR, and TCRdb kept only the in-frame ones, dropping some. The table records about 53,000 clones, 84% of them present only once. The sequences come from CD4+ or CD8+ T cells sorted from blood, collected in a trial of the OX40 agonist ivuxolimab. All receptors derive from an adult with an advanced solid tumor such as melanoma, head and neck, liver or kidney cancer.

The rearrangement links TRBV18 to TRBJ1-3; a possible D gene is TRBD1 (5 bases). This CDR3 region has 13 residues. Germline-derived CDR1 and CDR2 are KGHSH and LQKENI. Trimming removed 9 bases at V and 2 bases at J, with 11 bases between. The CDR3 nucleotides read TGTGCCAGTTTGACAGCAGCTGGAAACACCATATATTTT. Its protein is CASLTAAGNTIYF.

Relative to its sample, this clone is medium-sized. The chain employs TRBV28 and TRBJ2-3, with a weak D call TRBD1 (5 bases). From germline, CDR1 is MDHEN and CDR2 SYDVKM. Trimming left V 6 bases short and J 2 bases short, with 12 bases between. The CDR3 length is 14 residues. The CDR3 sequence is CASRGMGLTDTQYF. CDR3 sequence (DNA): TGTGCCAGCAGGGGAATGGGGCTCACAGATACGCAGTATTTT.

This chain joins TRBV27 and TRBJ1-6, with 8 positions matching TRBD1. The CDR3 is 15 residues long. Trimming cost V 7 bases and J 9 bases; bases outside gene matches: 11. Germline assignment: CDR1 MNHEY and CDR2 SMNVEV (reference sequence). The CDR3 spells CASNGSQGAGSPLHF. In DNA, the CDR3 is TGTGCCAGCAATGGAAGTCAGGGGGCTGGTTCACCCCTCCACTTT.

This chain links TRBV6-4 with TRBJ2-2; D gene ambiguous. V was pared by 4 bases and J by 0 bases, with 6 bases between. Germline values: CDR1 MRHNA, CDR2 SNTAGT. The CDR3 is made up of 14 amino acids. CDR3 nucleotides: TGTGCCAGCAGTGTCGTGGCGAACACCGGGGAGCTGTTTTTT. Encoded protein: CASSVVANTGELFF.

The chain employs TRBV15 and TRBJ1-1; maybe TRBD1 (6 bases). The CDR3 loop spans 14 amino acids. Germline V gives CDR1 LNHNV, CDR2 YYDKDF (reference sequence). Between the trimmed V and J ends, which lost 0 bases and 8 bases, there was a span of 13 bases. CDR3 protein: CATSRDLAGAEAFF. The DNA for the CDR3 is TGTGCCACCAGCAGAGATTTGGCGGGGGCGGAAGCTTTCTTT. The complete variable domain, with remaining parts taken from reference TRBV15 and TRBJ1-1, reads DAMVIQNPRYQVTQFGKPVTLSCSQTLNHNVMYWYQQKSSQAPKLLFHYYDKDFNNEADTPDNFQSRRPNTSFCFLDIRSPGLGDTAMYLCATSRDLAGAEAFFGQGTRLTVV.

CDR3 in DNA: TGTGCCAGCATTCCACAGGGTTTTCCGTCAGAGACCCAGTACTTC. Translation: CASIPQGFPSETQYF. The chain is built from TRBV2 and TRBJ2-5, with TRBD1 as a possible D gene (6 bases). The germline V gene encodes CDR1 SNHLY and CDR2 FYNNEI. Trimming left V 7 bases short and J 4 bases short, with 19 bases between. The CDR3 contains 15 residues.

The chain links TRBV7-2 to TRBJ2-1; a possible D gene is TRBD1 (7 bases). The ends were cut back, 1 base at V and 6 bases at J, with 22 bases in the middle. The germline V gene encodes CDR1 SGHTA and CDR2 FQGNSA. The CDR3 is 18 amino acids. CDR3 region: CASSLGQTTGLGGNEQFF. CDR3 nucleotides: TGTGCCAGCAGCTTAGGACAGACGACAGGGCTGGGGGGCAATGAGCAGTTCTTC.

The chain links TRBV28 to TRBJ1-1; D perhaps matches TRBD1 (6 bases). V was trimmed by 1 base and J by 5 bases, leaving 14 bases between them. Germline values: CDR1 MDHEN, CDR2 SYDVKM. This CDR3 has 15 residues. The CDR3 bases are TGTGCCAGCAGTTTATACGGGGGGCGGAGAACTGAAGCTTTCTTT. Encoded protein: CASSLYGGRRTEAFF.

The chain couples TRBV15 to TRBJ2-2, with 13 bases matching TRBD2. The CDR3 sequence is 16 residues long. Trimming took 1 base from V and 8 from J; bases not matched to a gene: 4. The germline gives CDR1 LNHNV, CDR2 YYDKDF (reference sequence). CDR3 residues: CATSRGTSGSGGELFF. As DNA, the CDR3 is TGTGCCACCAGCAGAGGGACTAGCGGGAGCGGTGGGGAGCTGTTTTTT.

DNA for the CDR3: TGTGCCAGCAGCTTAGGTAGGGGGGGGCGGAACACTGAAGCTTTCTTT. It codes for CASSLGRGGRNTEAFF. The chain is built from TRBV7-8 and TRBJ1-1; possibly TRBD1 for D (6 bases). This CDR3 comprises 16 residues. V was shortened by 1 base and J by 1 base, with 13 bases between the two germline ends. CDR1 and CDR2 from the germline V gene are SGHVS and FQNEAQ.

This clone was seen only a few times. The chain recombines TRBV19 with TRBJ2-7, with 15 bases fitting TRBD2. CDR1 is LNHDA and CDR2 is SQIVND in the germline V gene (reference sequence). This CDR3 is 17 amino acids long. V was pared by 4 bases and J by 0 bases, with 4 bases of the junction left unmatched. The chain's CDR3 is CASSTGLAGGYSYEQYF. CDR3 bases: TGTGCCAGTAGTACAGGACTAGCGGGAGGGTACTCCTACGAGCAGTACTTC.

This chain connects TRBV29-1 to TRBJ2-7, with TRBD1 identical over 12 bases. Trimming took 7 bases from V and 5 from J; bases not matched to a gene: 3. The CDR3 extends over 12 amino acids. In germline, CDR1 is SQVTM, CDR2 ANQGSEA. CDR3 sequence: CSGGQGADEQYF. In DNA form, the CDR3 reads TGCAGCGGGGGACAGGGGGCGGACGAGCAGTACTTC.

The CDR3 DNA follows: TGTGCCAGCAGCTTAGCGCCGGCCCCCTACTACGAGCAGTACTTC. It yields the protein CASSLAPAPYYEQYF. The rearrangement joins TRBV11-3 to TRBJ2-7; no clear D gene. The germline V gene has CDR1 SGHNT and CDR2 YENEEA. This CDR3 has 15 amino acids. The V end was cut by 1 base, the J end by 3 bases, with 13 bases between.